The clone carrying this T cell receptor (delta chain) was observed a handful of times. A much larger clone lies a single base off, so this may be a read error. TCRdb re-called the multiplex PCR reads with CATT. This table has 70,000 to 95,000 delta-chain clones, 1.4% appearing once. This entry comes from a study of γδ T cells in repeated Plasmodium falciparum infection. The receptor's source is a pool of human donors (malaria-infected and uninfected, not separated). Sequencing was performed on gamma-delta T cells from blood.

CDR3 DNA: TGTGCTCTTGGGGAACGAGTGGGATACCGGTACACCGATAAACTCATCTTT. Translated, it gives CALGERVGYRYTDKLIF. V and J are TRDV1 and TRDJ1, with 7 bases identical to TRDD3. As TCRdb names no J gene, one was assigned here on the basis of a DNA match to germline. Looked up from germline, CDR1 is TSWWSYY and CDR2 is QGS. The CDR3 loop spans 17 amino acids. The trim removed 1 base at V and 0 bases at J, leaving 8 bases unmatched.